A selection of T cell receptor beta chains follows, all from one sample in a study of shared clonotypes between healthy human individuals. Produced via immunoSEQ multiplex PCR; TCRdb's table is partial and in-frame only. The table has 1.5 million to 1.9 million clones, nearly 99% seen once; the top ten hold 0.4% to 0.55%. The sequenced material came from naive CD4+ T cells sorted from blood. The receptors were gathered from a man aged 25 to 45 in good health. The CDR3 runs from the conserved cysteine through the conserved F or W. A D gene is named only where the DNA matches it firmly. Expanded clones are given a class, and other clones once, few, many or no size at all.

d_gene: -
abundance: -
v_gene: TRBV5-1
j_gene: TRBJ2-3
len: 15
CDR3nt: TGCGCCAGCAGCTTACCCGGAGGAGGCACAGATACGCAGTATTTT
CDR3aa: CASSLPGGGTDTQYF

d_gene: TRBD2
abundance: once
v_gene: TRBV2
j_gene: TRBJ2-2
len: 16
CDR3nt: TGTGCCAGCAGTGGAGGACTAGCGGGAGTCGCCGGGGAGCTGTTTTTT
CDR3aa: CASSGGLAGVAGELFF

d_gene: -
abundance: -
v_gene: TRBV7-2
j_gene: TRBJ1-5
len: 16
CDR3nt: TGTGCCAGCAGCTCCTGGGCCGCGAGCCACAATCAGCCCCAGCATTTT
CDR3aa: CASSSWAASHNQPQHF

d_gene: TRBD1
abundance: -
v_gene: TRBV6-5
j_gene: TRBJ1-5
len: 14
CDR3nt: TGTGCCAGCAGACCCCAGGGGGCGCCTCAGCCCCAGCATTTT
CDR3aa: CASRPQGAPQPQHF

d_gene: TRBD2
abundance: -
v_gene: TRBV7-2
j_gene: TRBJ2-3
len: 16
CDR3nt: TGTGCCAGCAGTCTGACTAGCGGGCGGGTCACAGATACGCAGTATTTT
CDR3aa: CASSLTSGRVTDTQYF

d_gene: TRBD1
abundance: -
v_gene: TRBV5-1
j_gene: TRBJ1-2
len: 13
CDR3nt: TGCGCCAGCAGGGTGGACAGGGACCATGGCTACACCTTC
CDR3aa: CASRVDRDHGYTF

d_gene: -
abundance: -
v_gene: TRBV4-3
j_gene: TRBJ2-7
len: 15
CDR3nt: TGCGCCAGCAGCCAAGTTCGGGCCCCTGCCTACGAGCAGTACTTC
CDR3aa: CASSQVRAPAYEQYF

d_gene: -
abundance: -
v_gene: TRBV27
j_gene: TRBJ1-1
len: 15
CDR3nt: TGTGCCAGCAGTTTACGGCCATCAACGGGGACTGAAGCTTTTTTT
CDR3aa: CASSLRPSTGTEAFF

d_gene: -
abundance: -
v_gene: TRBV5-8
j_gene: TRBJ2-7
len: 14
CDR3nt: TGTGCCAGCAGGCGGAGTGGGGGCACTCGTGAGCAGTACTTC
CDR3aa: CASRRSGGTREQYF

d_gene: -
abundance: -
v_gene: TRBV10-1
j_gene: TRBJ2-5
len: 14
CDR3nt: TGCGCCAGCAGTACTGACAGGAGAGATGGGACCCAGTACTTC
CDR3aa: CASSTDRRDGTQYF

d_gene: -
abundance: -
v_gene: TRBV11-3
j_gene: TRBJ2-2
len: 17
CDR3nt: TGTGCCAGCAGCCCTTCATCTAGCTCTGGGAGAACCGGGGAGCTGTTTTTT
CDR3aa: CASSPSSSSGRTGELFF

d_gene: TRBD2
abundance: -
v_gene: TRBV28
j_gene: TRBJ2-1
len: 13
CDR3nt: TGTGCCAGCAGTGCCGGGGCGCCGGGACTAGGAATCTTC
CDR3aa: CASSAGAPGLGIF

d_gene: -
abundance: -
v_gene: TRBV2
j_gene: TRBJ1-1
len: 12
CDR3nt: TGTGCCAGCAGTGAGACCAGGAGAGAAGCTTTCTTT
CDR3aa: CASSETRREAFF

d_gene: TRBD2
abundance: -
v_gene: TRBV27
j_gene: TRBJ2-7
len: 16
CDR3nt: TGTGCCAGCAGTATTTACCCGGGACTAGCGTTCTACGAGCAGTACTTC
CDR3aa: CASSIYPGLAFYEQYF

d_gene: TRBD1
abundance: -
v_gene: TRBV5-6
j_gene: TRBJ2-5
len: 15
CDR3nt: TGTGCCAGCAGCGGCGGACAGGGCCTCCAAGAGACCCAGTACTTC
CDR3aa: CASSGGQGLQETQYF

d_gene: TRBD2
abundance: -
v_gene: TRBV27
j_gene: TRBJ2-7
len: 15
CDR3nt: TGTGCCAGCAGTTTAGGGACTAGCAGCTCCTACGAGCAGTACTTC
CDR3aa: CASSLGTSSSYEQYF

d_gene: TRBD1
abundance: -
v_gene: TRBV5-4
j_gene: TRBJ1-2
len: 14
CDR3nt: TGTGCCAGCAGCGAGGGACAGCTAAGGCGCGGCTACACCTTC
CDR3aa: CASSEGQLRRGYTF

d_gene: -
abundance: -
v_gene: TRBV19
j_gene: TRBJ2-7
len: 15
CDR3nt: TGTGCCAGTAGTATGGGCTTGATGGGCTCCTACGAGCAGTACTTC
CDR3aa: CASSMGLMGSYEQYF

d_gene: -
abundance: -
v_gene: TRBV9
j_gene: TRBJ2-5
len: 14
CDR3nt: TGTGCCAGCAGCGTAGGGCCAGATCAAGAGACCCAGTACTTC
CDR3aa: CASSVGPDQETQYF

d_gene: -
abundance: -
v_gene: TRBV19
j_gene: TRBJ1-5
len: 15
CDR3nt: TGTGCCAGTAGTATAGTTTTCAGTTACAATCAGCCCCAGCATTTT
CDR3aa: CASSIVFSYNQPQHF

d_gene: -
abundance: -
v_gene: TRBV13
j_gene: TRBJ2-1
len: 13
CDR3nt: TGTGCCAGCAGGAAGCAAGGGGGCAATGAGCAGTTCTTC
CDR3aa: CASRKQGGNEQFF

d_gene: -
abundance: -
v_gene: TRBV7-2
j_gene: TRBJ1-2
len: 14
CDR3nt: TGTGCCAGCAGCACGAGGTGGAGGGCGTATGGCTACACCTTC
CDR3aa: CASSTRWRAYGYTF

d_gene: -
abundance: once
v_gene: TRBV28
j_gene: TRBJ1-2
len: 13
CDR3nt: TGTGCCAGCAGTTTCCAGGGATTATCTGGCTACACCTTC
CDR3aa: CASSFQGLSGYTF

d_gene: TRBD1
abundance: -
v_gene: TRBV5-1
j_gene: TRBJ1-5
len: 16
CDR3nt: TGCGCCAGCAGTTATGGGACAGGAGATAGCAATCAGCCCCAGCATTTT
CDR3aa: CASSYGTGDSNQPQHF

d_gene: -
abundance: -
v_gene: TRBV18
j_gene: TRBJ1-1
len: 18
CDR3nt: TGTGCCAGCTCACCACGCATACCGGGCCCCACGGTAGGCACTGAAGCTTTCTTT
CDR3aa: CASSPRIPGPTVGTEAFF

d_gene: TRBD1
abundance: -
v_gene: TRBV28
j_gene: TRBJ2-7
len: 14
CDR3nt: TGTGCCAGCAGTTTATTAGGACAGGGCTACGAGCAGTACTTC
CDR3aa: CASSLLGQGYEQYF

d_gene: -
abundance: once
v_gene: TRBV4-2
j_gene: TRBJ2-1
len: 13
CDR3nt: TGTGCCAGCAGCCAAACGGGGGACAATGAGCAGTTCTTC
CDR3aa: CASSQTGDNEQFF

d_gene: TRBD1
abundance: -
v_gene: TRBV5-6
j_gene: TRBJ2-1
len: 17
CDR3nt: TGTGCCAGCAGCGGCCGGGACAGAGGACGTGGCCTCAATGAGCAGTTCTTC
CDR3aa: CASSGRDRGRGLNEQFF

d_gene: -
abundance: -
v_gene: TRBV6-1
j_gene: TRBJ1-2
len: 12
CDR3nt: TGTGCCAGCAGTAAACAGGGTTATGGCTACACCTTC
CDR3aa: CASSKQGYGYTF

d_gene: TRBD2
abundance: -
v_gene: TRBV27
j_gene: TRBJ2-1
len: 14
CDR3nt: TGTGCCAGCTTATTAGCGGGAGGGGACAATGAGCAGTTCTTC
CDR3aa: CASLLAGGDNEQFF

d_gene: TRBD2
abundance: -
v_gene: TRBV4-3
j_gene: TRBJ2-2
len: 17
CDR3nt: TGCGCCAGCAGCCAACCAGGACTAGGTGGGGGGACCGGGGAGCTGTTTTTT
CDR3aa: CASSQPGLGGGTGELFF

d_gene: TRBD1
abundance: -
v_gene: TRBV10-3
j_gene: TRBJ2-1
len: 15
CDR3nt: TGTGCCATCAGTAACCGGGACAGGGGACACAATGAGCAGTTCTTC
CDR3aa: CAISNRDRGHNEQFF

d_gene: -
abundance: -
v_gene: TRBV11-2
j_gene: TRBJ2-5
len: 14
CDR3nt: TGTGCCAGCAGCTACCGGGACAAACAAGAGACCCAGTACTTC
CDR3aa: CASSYRDKQETQYF

d_gene: -
abundance: -
v_gene: TRBV5-5
j_gene: TRBJ1-1
len: 13
CDR3nt: TGTGCCAGCAGCTTGGTCCCAGGGAGTGTAGCTTTCTTT
CDR3aa: CASSLVPGSVAFF

d_gene: -
abundance: -
v_gene: TRBV5-5
j_gene: TRBJ2-1
len: 13
CDR3nt: TGTGCCAGCAGCTTGACCGGGATCAATGAGCAGTTCTTC
CDR3aa: CASSLTGINEQFF

d_gene: -
abundance: -
v_gene: TRBV28
j_gene: TRBJ2-7
len: 17
CDR3nt: TGTGCCAGCAGTTTCTCTTTCCTTGGCGGTTACTCCTACGAGCAGTACTTC
CDR3aa: CASSFSFLGGYSYEQYF

d_gene: -
abundance: -
v_gene: TRBV9
j_gene: TRBJ2-3
len: 13
CDR3nt: TGTGCCAGCAGCCCAGGGAACACAGATACGCAGTATTTT
CDR3aa: CASSPGNTDTQYF

d_gene: -
abundance: -
v_gene: TRBV6-1
j_gene: TRBJ1-2
len: 12
CDR3nt: TGTGCCAGCAGTGAAGTAGTGGGGTTGGGACTCTTC
CDR3aa: CASSEVVGLGLF

d_gene: -
abundance: -
v_gene: TRBV5-5
j_gene: TRBJ2-7
len: 14
CDR3nt: TGTGCCAGCACTCGGACGATTCGACCCTACGAGCAGTACTTC
CDR3aa: CASTRTIRPYEQYF

d_gene: -
abundance: -
v_gene: TRBV5-4
j_gene: TRBJ2-7
len: 15
CDR3nt: TGTGCCAGCAGCCCGCGCCGGGGCAGCTCCTACGAGCAGTACTTC
CDR3aa: CASSPRRGSSYEQYF

d_gene: TRBD1
abundance: -
v_gene: TRBV10-2
j_gene: TRBJ1-4
len: 15
CDR3nt: TGCGCCAGCAGTGAGGGACAGGGGGCTTTTGAAAAACTGTTTTTT
CDR3aa: CASSEGQGAFEKLFF

d_gene: TRBD2
abundance: -
v_gene: TRBV10-2
j_gene: TRBJ2-7
len: 14
CDR3nt: TGCGCCACTGGGGGGGGGACGGGAGTGTACGAGCAGTACTTC
CDR3aa: CATGGGTGVYEQYF

d_gene: -
abundance: -
v_gene: TRBV7-2
j_gene: TRBJ2-1
len: 11
CDR3nt: TGTGCCGGAGCATTGGGAGCCGAGCAGTTCTTC
CDR3aa: CAGALGAEQFF

d_gene: -
abundance: once
v_gene: TRBV5-4
j_gene: TRBJ2-7
len: 15
CDR3nt: TGTGCCAGCAGGACTGCGGGAACCGAGGCCTACGAGCAGTACTTC
CDR3aa: CASRTAGTEAYEQYF

d_gene: TRBD2
abundance: -
v_gene: TRBV18
j_gene: TRBJ2-3
len: 17
CDR3nt: TGTGCCAGCTCACCCGCCGGGACTAGCGGGAGCTCAGATACGCAGTATTTT
CDR3aa: CASSPAGTSGSSDTQYF

d_gene: -
abundance: -
v_gene: TRBV2
j_gene: TRBJ2-1
len: 12
CDR3nt: TGTGCCAGCAGGAAAGGGGGGGTTGAGCAGTTCTTC
CDR3aa: CASRKGGVEQFF

d_gene: -
abundance: -
v_gene: TRBV2
j_gene: TRBJ1-5
len: 12
CDR3nt: TGTGCCAGCAGTGAAGGGGTTCAGCCCCAGCATTTT
CDR3aa: CASSEGVQPQHF

d_gene: -
abundance: -
v_gene: TRBV28
j_gene: TRBJ2-7
len: 10
CDR3nt: TGTGAGGACGGAATGTCCGAGCAGTACTTC
CDR3aa: CEDGMSEQYF

d_gene: -
abundance: -
v_gene: TRBV28
j_gene: TRBJ2-1
len: 14
CDR3nt: TGTGCCAGCAGCCCTCCCAGCTCCTACAATGAGCAGTTCTTC
CDR3aa: CASSPPSSYNEQFF

d_gene: -
abundance: -
v_gene: TRBV5-4
j_gene: TRBJ1-4
len: 16
CDR3nt: TGTGCCAGCAGCTTGGGGGACAATCGGGGTAATGAAAAACTGTTTTTT
CDR3aa: CASSLGDNRGNEKLFF